This is a list of T cell receptor beta chains from one sample in a study of blood T cell repertoires in COVID-19. Produced via immunoSEQ multiplex PCR; TCRdb's table is partial and in-frame only. Here the sample spans some 150,000 clones, over 75% being singletons. The specimen sequenced was peripheral blood. Receptor source: a woman aged 60 to 75 with active COVID-19. The CDR3 runs from the conserved cysteine through the conserved F or W. Fields, in order: clone size, V gene, D gene, J gene, CDR3 DNA, CDR3 protein. A D gene is named only where the DNA matches it firmly. For some rows the clone size is stated as once, few or many, or as a class when expanded; others skip it.

few	TRBV27	.	TRBJ2-7	TGTGCCAGCAGTTTGACTTCCCCGGGGGTTTTGCAGTACTTC	CASSLTSPGVLQYF
.	TRBV5-1	TRBD2	TRBJ2-1	TGCGCCAGCAGCTTCGGACTAGCGGGAGTTGGCGACGATGAGCAGTTCTTC	CASSFGLAGVGDDEQFF
once	TRBV2	TRBD2	TRBJ2-7	TGTGCCAGCCTAGGGGTAGCGGGGCCAGGGGAGCAGTACTTC	CASLGVAGPGEQYF
.	TRBV10-3	TRBD2	TRBJ2-1	TGTGCCATCAGTGTGGAAGCGGGAGATAACAATGAGCAGTTCTTC	CAISVEAGDNNEQFF
once	TRBV4-1	TRBD2	TRBJ2-4	TGCGCCAGCAGCCAAGCCTTCGGGACTAGCGGGAGTGGACTATTCGCCAAAAACATTCAGTACTTC	CASSQAFGTSGSGLFAKNIQYF
.	TRBV27	TRBD1	TRBJ1-6	TGTGCCAGCAGTTCGACAGGGACTGATTCACCCCTCCACTTT	CASSSTGTDSPLHF
.	TRBV7-2	.	TRBJ2-1	TGTGCCAGCGCGGTCCTGGCGAACAATGAGCAGTTCTTC	CASAVLANNEQFF
.	TRBV7-6	.	TRBJ1-1	TGTGCCAGCAGCTTAGATTCCATGAACACTGAAGCTTTCTTT	CASSLDSMNTEAFF
once	TRBV25-1	TRBD1	TRBJ1-2	TGTGCCAGCAGTGGGAACAGGGGCGGCTACACCTTC	CASSGNRGGYTF
.	TRBV11-3	TRBD2	TRBJ2-1	TGTGCCAGCAGCAGACGGAAGACCAGTCTAGCGGAGCGATACAATGAGCAGTTCTTC	CASSRRKTSLAERYNEQFF
once	TRBV24-1	.	TRBJ2-5	TGTGCCACCAGTGATTTGAAGGGCGGGTGGGAGACCCAGTACTTC	CATSDLKGGWETQYF
.	TRBV18	.	TRBJ1-4	TGTGCCAGCTCATCTGCAACTAATGAAAAACTGTTTTTT	CASSSATNEKLFF
.	TRBV6-5	TRBD2	TRBJ2-7	TGTGCCAGCAGTCGGACTAGCAACGAGCAGTACTTC	CASSRTSNEQYF
.	TRBV9	.	TRBJ2-7	TGTGCCAGCACTTCCACGGGTAGCTCCTACGAGCAGTACTTC	CASTSTGSSYEQYF
.	TRBV11-3	TRBD1	TRBJ2-1	TGTGCCAGCAGCTCCCAGGGGACAGGATTCGATGAGCAGTTCTTC	CASSSQGTGFDEQFF
.	TRBV2	TRBD2	TRBJ2-1	TGTGCCAGCAGTATTCCATGGACTAGGGGCTACAATGAGCAGTTCTTC	CASSIPWTRGYNEQFF
.	TRBV11-2	.	TRBJ2-7	TGTGCCAGCAGCTTCGAGGTAGACGAGCAGTACTTC	CASSFEVDEQYF
.	TRBV20-1	.	TRBJ1-1	TGCAGTGCTAGTTGGCATGGACAAATGAACACTGAAGCTTTCTTT	CSASWHGQMNTEAFF
.	TRBV6-2/TRBV6-3	TRBD2	TRBJ2-3	TGTGCCAGCAGTTACACCCCAGCGGGAGTAGCGGCAGATACGCAGTATTTT	CASSYTPAGVAADTQYF
.	TRBV4-3	.	TRBJ1-6	TGCGCCAGCAGCCCAAACCCTACCAATTCACCCCTCCACTTT	CASSPNPTNSPLHF
.	TRBV7-2	.	TRBJ2-2	TGTGCCAGCAGCTTAGGCGTGAACACCGGGGAGCTGTTTTTT	CASSLGVNTGELFF
.	TRBV6-1	TRBD1	TRBJ1-4	TGTGCCAGCAGTGAAGCGAACAGGGGAAATGAAAAACTGTTTTTT	CASSEANRGNEKLFF
.	TRBV4-1	.	TRBJ1-6	TGCGCCAGCAGCCCCTCGGACAGCTTCCTTAATTCACCCCTCCACTTT	CASSPSDSFLNSPLHF
few	TRBV5-1	TRBD1	TRBJ1-6	TGCGCCAGCAGCTTGGCGGGGGACAGTAATTCACCCCTCCACTTT	CASSLAGDSNSPLHF
.	TRBV3-1/TRBV3-2	TRBD1	TRBJ2-7	TGTGCCAGCAGCCAGGACAGGGTCAGATCCTACGAGCAGTACTTC	CASSQDRVRSYEQYF
.	TRBV9	.	TRBJ2-7	TGTGCCAGCAGCGTAGATCAGCGCCACCCCTCCTACGAGCAGTACTTC	CASSVDQRHPSYEQYF
.	TRBV27	TRBD1	TRBJ2-7	TGTGCCAGCAGTTTAAGGACAGGGGGTCCATACTTC	CASSLRTGGPYF
.	TRBV6-5	.	TRBJ1-2	TGTGCCAGCAGTCCGCCCCATCGGGGTGGCTACACCTTC	CASSPPHRGGYTF
once	TRBV29-1	.	TRBJ1-1	TGCAGCGTTGAAGCGGGGGGAAGGAGGGCTTTCTTT	CSVEAGGRRAFF
.	TRBV7-2	TRBD2	TRBJ2-7	TGTGCCAGCAGCCTCCGGGGAGGGGACGAGCAGTACTTC	CASSLRGGDEQYF
.	TRBV9	TRBD2	TRBJ2-3	TGTGCCAGCAGCGTAGCGGCGGGAGGCACAGATACGCAGTATTTT	CASSVAAGGTDTQYF
.	TRBV9	TRBD2	TRBJ2-2	TGTGCCAGCAGCGAGCGACTAGCGAGGACCACCGGGGAGCTGTTTTTT	CASSERLARTTGELFF
.	TRBV6-5	.	TRBJ1-1	TGTGCCAGCAGCGGAGAACGGGGGACTGAAGCTTTCTTT	CASSGERGTEAFF
.	TRBV7-9	TRBD2	TRBJ2-1	TGTGCCAGCAGCTTAGGAGGGGGGACTAGCTCCAATGAGCAGTTCTTC	CASSLGGGTSSNEQFF
.	TRBV6-5	.	TRBJ1-6	TGTGCCAGCAGTCCCGGACAGATTAATTCACCCCTCCACTTT	CASSPGQINSPLHF
.	TRBV27	.	TRBJ1-4	TGTGCCAGCAGTTTATGGGGGAGGGGTAATGAAAAACTGTTTTTT	CASSLWGRGNEKLFF
.	TRBV19	TRBD2	TRBJ2-3	TGTGCCAGTAGTATAGCTAGCGGGAGGTACACAGATACGCAGTATTTT	CASSIASGRYTDTQYF
.	TRBV18	TRBD2	TRBJ2-2	TGTGCCAGCTCACCAGTGAGTAGCGGGACCGGGGAGCTGTTTTTT	CASSPVSSGTGELFF
.	TRBV7-2	TRBD2	TRBJ2-1	TGTGCCAGCAGTCAGACGGGACTAGTCAACAATGAGCAGTTCTTC	CASSQTGLVNNEQFF
once	TRBV18	.	TRBJ1-1	TGTGCCAGCTCACCACCGGTGACAGAGGAAGCTTTCTTT	CASSPPVTEEAFF
.	TRBV5-6	TRBD2	TRBJ2-1	TGTGCCAGCAGTTCGGCGGGGAGCGGGAGGTACCGCAATGAGCAGTTCTTC	CASSSAGSGRYRNEQFF
.	TRBV5-1	TRBD2	TRBJ2-2	TGCGCCAGCAGCTTCTGGCGGGAGGACACCGGGGAGCTGTTTTTT	CASSFWREDTGELFF
once	TRBV7-2	TRBD1	TRBJ2-4	TGTGCCAGCAGTGGGACAGCCATTCAGTACTTC	CASSGTAIQYF
.	TRBV5-1	TRBD1	TRBJ1-4	TGCGCCAGCAGCCTGACAGGGGTGCCTGAAAAACTGTTTTTT	CASSLTGVPEKLFF
.	TRBV28	TRBD1	TRBJ1-1	TGTGCCAGCAGTTTGACCCGGGGTAGGGGGCGAGGGAACACTGAAGCTTTCTTT	CASSLTRGRGRGNTEAFF
.	TRBV18	.	TRBJ2-5	TGTGCCAGCTCACCAGGTGTCGGGGAGACCCAGTACTTC	CASSPGVGETQYF
.	TRBV28	TRBD1	TRBJ1-1	TGTGCCAGCAGTCTCGACAGGGAGAAGGCTTTCTTT	CASSLDREKAFF
.	TRBV28	TRBD1	TRBJ2-7	TGTGCCAGCAGTCCAGAGGACAGGGGGACGAACGAGCAGTACTTC	CASSPEDRGTNEQYF
.	TRBV5-1	.	TRBJ2-5	TGCGCCAGCTACCGATCGGAGGTCCAAGAGACCCAGTACTTC	CASYRSEVQETQYF
.	TRBV2	TRBD1	TRBJ2-2	TGTGCCAGCAGAACCAGCAGGGGGCGAGGCAACACCGGGGAGCTGTTTTTT	CASRTSRGRGNTGELFF
.	TRBV2	TRBD1	TRBJ1-2	TGTGCCAGCCGGGACAGGGGTGTGGGGGGTTATGGCTACACCTTC	CASRDRGVGGYGYTF
.	TRBV19	.	TRBJ2-7	TGTGCCAGTAGTATACTCGCGGGCCCCTACGAGCAGTACTTC	CASSILAGPYEQYF
.	TRBV5-1	.	TRBJ2-2	TGCGCCAGCAAGGACTCTACCTCCGGGGAGCTGTTTTTT	CASKDSTSGELFF
.	TRBV29-1	.	TRBJ1-4	TGCAGCGTTGAGCGACATCAGAATGAAAAACTGTTTTTT	CSVERHQNEKLFF